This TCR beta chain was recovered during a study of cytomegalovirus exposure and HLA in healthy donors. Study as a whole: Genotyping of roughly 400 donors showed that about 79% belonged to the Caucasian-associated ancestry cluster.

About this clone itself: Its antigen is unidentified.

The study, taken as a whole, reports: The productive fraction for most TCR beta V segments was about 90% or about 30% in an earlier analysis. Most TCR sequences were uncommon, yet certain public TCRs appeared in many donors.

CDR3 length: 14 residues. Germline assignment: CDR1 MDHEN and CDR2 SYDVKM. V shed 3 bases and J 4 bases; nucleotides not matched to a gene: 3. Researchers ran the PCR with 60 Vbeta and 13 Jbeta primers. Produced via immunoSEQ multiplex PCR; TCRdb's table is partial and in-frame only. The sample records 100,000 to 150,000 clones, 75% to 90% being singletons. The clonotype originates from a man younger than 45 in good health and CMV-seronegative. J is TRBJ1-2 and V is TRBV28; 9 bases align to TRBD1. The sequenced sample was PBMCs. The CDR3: CASSLGTGSYGYTF. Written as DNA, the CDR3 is TGTGCCAGCAGTTTGGGGACAGGGTCCTATGGCTACACCTTC.